This entry describes one T cell receptor beta chain. The CDR3 consists of 15 residues. Germline CDR1 and CDR2: SGDLS and YYNGEE. The germline V and J ends were trimmed by 0 bases and 4 bases, with 13 bases remaining between them. The data were produced by immunoSEQ multiplex PCR, yet TCRdb's version contains in-frame clones alone and is incomplete. This table has fewer than 100,000 clones, about 91% appearing once. The data stem from a study of T cell changes during pregnancy in multiple sclerosis. Sequenced here: peripheral blood, sampled before pregnancy. The chain carries TRBV9 and TRBJ1-1; a possible D gene is TRBD1 (6 bases). The TCR was taken from a female donor with multiple sclerosis, enrolled in a pregnancy study. CDR3 bases: TGTGCCAGCAGCGTAGGGGCAGGGGCGGTCACTGAAGCTTTCTTT. Its translation is CASSVGAGAVTEAFF.